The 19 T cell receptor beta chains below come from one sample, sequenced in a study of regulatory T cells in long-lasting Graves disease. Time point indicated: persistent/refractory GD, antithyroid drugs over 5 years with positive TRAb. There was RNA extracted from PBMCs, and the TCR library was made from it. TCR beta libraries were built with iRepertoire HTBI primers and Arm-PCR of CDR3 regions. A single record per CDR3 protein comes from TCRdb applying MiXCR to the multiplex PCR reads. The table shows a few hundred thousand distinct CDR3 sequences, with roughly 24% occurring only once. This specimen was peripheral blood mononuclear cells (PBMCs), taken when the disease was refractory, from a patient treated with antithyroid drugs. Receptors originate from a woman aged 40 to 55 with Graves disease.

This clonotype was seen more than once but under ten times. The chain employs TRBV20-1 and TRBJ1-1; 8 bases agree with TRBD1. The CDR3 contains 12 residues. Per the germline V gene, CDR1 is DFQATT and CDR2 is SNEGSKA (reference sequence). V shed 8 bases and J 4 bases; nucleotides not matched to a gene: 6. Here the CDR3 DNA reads TGCAGTACCGGACAGGGAGGCACTGAAGCTTTCTTT. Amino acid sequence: CSTGQGGTEAFF.

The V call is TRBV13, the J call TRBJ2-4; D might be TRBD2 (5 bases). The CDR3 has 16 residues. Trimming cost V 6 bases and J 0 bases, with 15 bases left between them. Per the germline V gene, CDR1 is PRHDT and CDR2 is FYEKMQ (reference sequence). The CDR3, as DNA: TGTGCCAGCAGAACTAGGACGGCTCTAGCCAAAAACATTCAGTACTTC. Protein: CASRTRTALAKNIQYF.

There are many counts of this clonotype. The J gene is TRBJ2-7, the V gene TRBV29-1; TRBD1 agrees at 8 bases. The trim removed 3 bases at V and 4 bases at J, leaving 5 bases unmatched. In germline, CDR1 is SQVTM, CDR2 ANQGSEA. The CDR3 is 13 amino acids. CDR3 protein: CSVEADRAYEQYF. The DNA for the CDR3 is TGCAGCGTTGAGGCGGACAGGGCTTACGAGCAGTACTTC.

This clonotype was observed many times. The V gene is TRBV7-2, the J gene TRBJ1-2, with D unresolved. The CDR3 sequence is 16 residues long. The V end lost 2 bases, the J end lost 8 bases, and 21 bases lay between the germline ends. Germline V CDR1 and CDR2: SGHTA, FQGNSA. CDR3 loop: CASSLSSMVVVGGYTF. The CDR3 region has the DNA TGTGCCAGCAGCTTAAGTTCTATGGTGGTGGTGGGGGGCTACACCTTC.

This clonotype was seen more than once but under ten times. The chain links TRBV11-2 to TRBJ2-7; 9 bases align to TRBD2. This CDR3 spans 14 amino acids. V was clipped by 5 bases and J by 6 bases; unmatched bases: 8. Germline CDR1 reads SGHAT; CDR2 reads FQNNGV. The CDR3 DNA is TGTGCCAGCAGCCCGGTAGCGGGAGTAATCGAGCAGTACTTC. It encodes CASSPVAGVIEQYF. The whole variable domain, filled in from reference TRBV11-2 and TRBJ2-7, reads EAGVAQSPRYKIIEKRQSVAFWCNPISGHATLYWYQQILGQGPKLLIQFQNNGVVDDSQLPKDRFSAERLKGVDSTLKIQPAKLEDSAVYLCASSPVAGVIEQYFGPGTRLTVT.

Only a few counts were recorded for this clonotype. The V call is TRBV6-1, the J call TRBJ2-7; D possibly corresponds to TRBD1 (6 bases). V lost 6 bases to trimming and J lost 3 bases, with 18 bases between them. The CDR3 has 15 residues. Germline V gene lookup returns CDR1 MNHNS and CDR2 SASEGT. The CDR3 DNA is TGTGCCAGCAGCAAAAAACCTACAGGGAACTACGAGCAGTACTTC. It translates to CASSKKPTGNYEQYF.

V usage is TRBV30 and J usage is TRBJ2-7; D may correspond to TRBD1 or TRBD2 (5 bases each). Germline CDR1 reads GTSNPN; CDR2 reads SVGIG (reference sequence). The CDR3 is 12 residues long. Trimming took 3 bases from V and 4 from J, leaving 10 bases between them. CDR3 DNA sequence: TGTGCCTGGAGCCGGGGCCCTTACGAGCAGTACTTC. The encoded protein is CAWSRGPYEQYF.

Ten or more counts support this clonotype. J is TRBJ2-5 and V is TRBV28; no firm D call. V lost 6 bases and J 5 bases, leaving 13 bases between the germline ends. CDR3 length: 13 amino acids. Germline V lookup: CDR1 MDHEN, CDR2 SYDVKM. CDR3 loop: CASRPTFGETQYF. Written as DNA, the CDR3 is TGTGCCAGCAGACCCACTTTCGGGGAGACCCAGTACTTC. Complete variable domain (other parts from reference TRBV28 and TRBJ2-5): DVKVTQSSRYLVKRTGEKVFLECVQDMDHENMFWYRQDPGLGLRLIYFSYDVKMKEKGDIPEGYSVSREKKERFSLILESASTNQTSMYLCASRPTFGETQYFGPGTRLLVL.

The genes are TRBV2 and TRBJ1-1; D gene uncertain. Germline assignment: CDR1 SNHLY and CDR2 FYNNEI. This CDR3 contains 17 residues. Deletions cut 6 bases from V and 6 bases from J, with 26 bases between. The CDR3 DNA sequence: TGTGCCAGCAGCTTAGTGGTCCTATCCTCGGGGTGGGCTGAAGCTTTCTTT. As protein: CASSLVVLSSGWAEAFF.

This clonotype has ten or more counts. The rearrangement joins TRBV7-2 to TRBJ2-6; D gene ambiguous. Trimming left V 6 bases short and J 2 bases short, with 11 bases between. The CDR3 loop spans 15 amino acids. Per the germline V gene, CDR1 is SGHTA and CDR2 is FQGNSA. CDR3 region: CASRFPRAGANVLTF. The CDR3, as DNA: TGTGCCAGCAGATTCCCAAGGGCTGGGGCCAACGTCCTGACTTTC.

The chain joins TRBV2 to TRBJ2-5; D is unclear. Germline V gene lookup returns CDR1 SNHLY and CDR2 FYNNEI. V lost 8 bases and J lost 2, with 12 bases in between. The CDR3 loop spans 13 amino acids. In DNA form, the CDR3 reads TGTGCCAGCGATATCGAAAAACAAGAGACCCAGTACTTC. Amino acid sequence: CASDIEKQETQYF.

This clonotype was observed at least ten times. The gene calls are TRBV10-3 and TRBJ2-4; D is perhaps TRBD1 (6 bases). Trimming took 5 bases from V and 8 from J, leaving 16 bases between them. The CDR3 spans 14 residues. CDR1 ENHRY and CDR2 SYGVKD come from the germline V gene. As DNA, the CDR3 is TGTGCCATCAGTCAGAACCGGGACATACACATTCAGTACTTC. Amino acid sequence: CAISQNRDIHIQYF.

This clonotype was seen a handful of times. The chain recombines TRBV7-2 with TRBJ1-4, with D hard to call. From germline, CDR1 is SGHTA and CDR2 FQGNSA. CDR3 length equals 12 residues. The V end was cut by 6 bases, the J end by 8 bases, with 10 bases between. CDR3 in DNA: TGTGCCAGCAGATATGGACGGGAAAAACTGTTTTTT. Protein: CASRYGREKLFF.

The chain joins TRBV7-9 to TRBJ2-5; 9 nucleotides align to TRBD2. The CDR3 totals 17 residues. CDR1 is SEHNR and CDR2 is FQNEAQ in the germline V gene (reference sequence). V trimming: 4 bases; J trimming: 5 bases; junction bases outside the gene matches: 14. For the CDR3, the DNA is TGTGCCAGCAGCTCCCAACCCGGAGCGGGAGGAAGGGAGACCCAGTACTTC. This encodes CASSSQPGAGGRETQYF.

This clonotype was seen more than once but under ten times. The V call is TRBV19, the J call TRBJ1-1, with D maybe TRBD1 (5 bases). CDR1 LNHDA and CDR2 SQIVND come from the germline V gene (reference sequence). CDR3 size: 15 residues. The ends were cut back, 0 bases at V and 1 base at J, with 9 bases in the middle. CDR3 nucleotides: TGTGCCAGTAGTATAGATCAGGGAGCGAACACTGAAGCTTTCTTT. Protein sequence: CASSIDQGANTEAFF.

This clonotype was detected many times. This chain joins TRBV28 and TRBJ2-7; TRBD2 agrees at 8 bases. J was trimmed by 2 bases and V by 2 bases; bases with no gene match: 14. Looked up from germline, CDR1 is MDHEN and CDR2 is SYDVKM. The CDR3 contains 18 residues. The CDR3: CASSLDSWREVRAYEQYF. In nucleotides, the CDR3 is TGTGCCAGCAGTTTAGACTCGTGGCGGGAGGTAAGGGCCTACGAGCAGTACTTC.

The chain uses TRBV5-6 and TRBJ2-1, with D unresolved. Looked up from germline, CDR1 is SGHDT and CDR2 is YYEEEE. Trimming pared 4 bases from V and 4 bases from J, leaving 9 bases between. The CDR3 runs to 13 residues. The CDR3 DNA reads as TGTGCCAGCAGCACCGGACCTTACAATGAGCAGTTCTTC. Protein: CASSTGPYNEQFF.

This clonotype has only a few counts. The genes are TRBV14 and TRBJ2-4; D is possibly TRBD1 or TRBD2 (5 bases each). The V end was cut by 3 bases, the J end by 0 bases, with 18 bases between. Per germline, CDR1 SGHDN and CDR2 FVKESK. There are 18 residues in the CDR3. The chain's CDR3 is CASSQGRSPRLAKNIQYF. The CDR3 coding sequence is TGTGCCAGCAGCCAGGGACGGTCACCCCGGCTAGCCAAAAACATTCAGTACTTC.

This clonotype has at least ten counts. CDR3 amino acids: CASSMSYQETQYF. The CDR3 coding sequence is TGTGCCAGCAGCATGAGTTACCAAGAGACCCAGTACTTC. This sequence joins TRBV11-2 and TRBJ2-5; D ambiguous. Trimming removed 5 bases at V and 0 bases at J, with 7 bases between. Germline values: CDR1 SGHAT, CDR2 FQNNGV. The CDR3 runs 13 residues.